This T cell receptor (beta chain) derives from a study of cytomegalovirus exposure and HLA in healthy donors. Study context: Caucasian-associated ancestry cluster membership applied to under 85% of some 400 genotyped donors.

Trimming took 5 bases from V and 4 from J, leaving 9 bases between them. This CDR3 comprises 12 residues. Looked up from germline, CDR1 is SGHDT and CDR2 is YYEEEE. Regarding this clone: The antigen is undetermined.

PCR used 60 Vbeta primers and 13 Jbeta primers. Generated by immunoSEQ multiplex PCR, the TCRdb table keeps only in-frame clones and is missing some. The sample yields approximately 160,000 clones, approximately 84% seen once. Study-wide results and caveats: Cytomegalovirus status was reportedly diagnosed by the classifier with high specificity and sensitivity. A later analysis linked a missense DCLRE1C variant to TCR beta V- and J-gene trimming.

The sequencing input was PBMCs. The TCR comes from a girl aged 10-17 years in good health and CMV-seropositive. This chain uses TRBV5-6 with TRBJ1-2, with D perhaps matching TRBD1 (6 bases). CDR3 in amino acids: CASSRTVYGYTF. For the CDR3, the DNA is TGTGCCAGCAGTCGGACAGTCTATGGCTACACCTTC.